The subject of this entry is one T cell receptor (beta chain). Its specificity is not known. Libraries were prepared by immunoSEQ multiplex PCR; TCRdb keeps only in-frame clonotypes and omits some of them. This sample has almost 65,000 clones, with 85% to 90% found just once. The CDR3 runs 14 residues. Germline trimming cut 5 bases from V and 3 bases from J; bases unmatched to any gene: 7. CDR1 is MNHEY, CDR2 SMNVEV, per germline (reference sequence). The entry originates in a study of cytomegalovirus exposure and HLA in healthy donors. Study results and caveats: Reports credit the classifier with highly specific, highly sensitive diagnosis of cytomegalovirus status. Listed as cytomegalovirus-associated were 170 or so TCR beta chains.

Sequences were obtained from PBMCs. The chain has TRBV27 and TRBJ2-7; TRBD1 matches 7 bases. The source of this sequence is a woman aged 18-29 years in good health and CMV-seronegative. CDR3 sequence: CASSTKTGHYEQYF. The CDR3 nucleotides are TGTGCCAGCAGTACCAAGACAGGGCACTACGAGCAGTACTTC.